Each of the 13 T cell receptor beta chains below was sequenced from the same sample in a study of OX40 agonist ivuxolimab in advanced cancers. The method was the immunoSEQ multiplex PCR assay. TCRdb took this table from immuneACCESS and kept in-frame rearrangements with V and J called. Such tables lack part of the clones; where checked against another copy, unresolved V genes explain under half of the gap, and the rest is unexplained. In this sample the table shows some 68,000 clones, about 89% of which occur a single time. Jointly, the top ten make up 3.5% to 4.5% of the sample. Sequencing was performed on CD4+ or CD8+ T cells sorted from blood, taken in a trial of the OX40 agonist ivuxolimab. These receptors were taken from an adult with an advanced solid tumor such as melanoma, head and neck, liver or kidney cancer.

The DNA of the CDR3 is TGTGCCAGCAGTCCGACAGGTCCTTACACTGAAGCTTTCTTT. Encoded protein: CASSPTGPYTEAFF. The V and J genes are TRBV2 and TRBJ1-1; D is perhaps TRBD1 (6 bases). The CDR3 length is 14 residues. The germline gives CDR1 SNHLY, CDR2 FYNNEI. Trimming removed 5 bases from V and 3 bases from J, with 13 bases in between. Based on the CDR3 plus reference TRBV2 and TRBJ1-1, the full variable domain is EPEVTQTPSHQVTQMGQEVILRCVPISNHLYFYWYRQILGQKVEFLVSFYNNEISEKSEIFDDQFSVERPDGSNFTLKIRSTKLEDSAMYFCASSPTGPYTEAFFGQGTRLTVV.

V and J are TRBV21-1 and TRBJ1-3. TRBV21-1 has pseudogene status. This CDR3 is built from 14 residues. The CDR3 sequence is CASSKGVSGNTIYF. In nucleotides, the CDR3 is TGTGCCAGCAGCAAGGGGGTTTCTGGAAACACCATATATTTT.

The V call is TRBV29-1, the J call TRBJ2-2, with 10 nucleotides matching TRBD1. The CDR3 spans 13 residues. After removal of 7 bases from V and 4 bases from J, the junction contained 3 bases not matched to a gene. Germline V lookup: CDR1 SQVTM, CDR2 ANQGSEA. This CDR3 is CSGRDRGTGELFF. The CDR3 DNA is TGCAGCGGCCGGGACAGGGGCACCGGGGAGCTGTTTTTT.

The chain combines TRBV7-9 with TRBJ1-5, with D possibly being TRBD1 (5 bases). Trimming stripped 5 bases from V and 5 bases from J, with 13 bases between. CDR1 is SEHNR and CDR2 is FQNEAQ in the germline V gene (reference sequence). CDR3 length equals 14 residues. The CDR3 DNA follows: TGTGCCAGCAGCCTAGACAGAACGGATCAGCCCCAGCATTTT. This sequence encodes CASSLDRTDQPQHF.

The chain is built from TRBV28 and TRBJ1-1; 8 nucleotides align to TRBD1. V lost 5 bases and J lost 3; bases outside the gene matches: 2. CDR1 MDHEN and CDR2 SYDVKM come from the germline V gene. This CDR3 is built from 13 residues. As DNA, the CDR3 is TGTGCCAGCAGTAGACAGGGGCACACTGAAGCTTTCTTT. Translated: CASSRQGHTEAFF.

The chain couples TRBV7-2 to TRBJ2-5, with 11 bases aligning to TRBD2. The junction had 9 bases not matched to a gene; V was cut back by 5 bases and J by 4 bases. Germline assignment: CDR1 SGHTA and CDR2 FQGNSA. This CDR3 comprises 16 residues. The DNA of the CDR3 is TGTGCCAGCAGCCGATCTTCCGGGACTAGCGGAGAGACCCAGTACTTC. It encodes CASSRSSGTSGETQYF.

The chain couples TRBV12-5 to TRBJ1-5; D uncertain. The V gene's germline CDR1 is LGHNT and CDR2 FRNRAP. With 1 base removed from V and 3 bases from J, the gap between germline ends came to 4 bases. The CDR3 totals 13 residues. CDR3 nucleotides: TGTGCTAGTGGTTTGGGTCCCAATCAGCCCCAGCATTTT. This gives the protein CASGLGPNQPQHF.

V is TRBV7-2 and J is TRBJ2-1; 8 bases are a match to TRBD2. This CDR3 has 17 amino acids. Germline-derived CDR1 and CDR2 are SGHTA and FQGNSA. V lost 4 bases, J lost 0 bases, and 8 bases stayed unmatched. The CDR3 region has the DNA TGTGCCAGCAGCTCCAAGCGGGGGCCACACTCCTACAATGAGCAGTTCTTC. Translated, it gives CASSSKRGPHSYNEQFF.

The chain combines TRBV9 with TRBJ1-6; D may be TRBD1 (5 bases). Germline-derived CDR1 and CDR2 are SGDLS and YYNGEE. V dropped 1 base and J dropped 7 bases, with 9 bases sitting between them. The CDR3 has 14 amino acids. The CDR3 region is CASSVRRGNSPLHF. The CDR3 DNA follows: TGTGCCAGCAGCGTAAGAAGGGGCAATTCACCCCTCCACTTT.

The rearrangement joins TRBV15 to TRBJ1-2; 9 bases fit TRBD1. The CDR3 has 12 residues. Trimming took 6 bases from V and 5 from J; bases not matched to a gene: 1. CDR1 LNHNV and CDR2 YYDKDF come from the germline V gene (reference sequence). DNA for the CDR3: TGTGCCACCAGAGGGACAGGGTATGGCTACACCTTC. Its translation is CATRGTGYGYTF.

The V and J genes are TRBV9 and TRBJ1-6, with 9 bases aligning to TRBD1. This CDR3 is built from 17 residues. CDR1 SGDLS and CDR2 YYNGEE come from the germline V gene. With V trimmed by 3 bases and J by 6 bases, 10 bases remained unmatched. CDR3 bases: TGTGCCAGCAGCGCGGACAGGGGATCAGCGATTAATTCACCCCTCCACTTT. It is translated as CASSADRGSAINSPLHF.

The rearrangement joins TRBV4-1 to TRBJ1-2, with D unclear. Germline CDR1 is MGHRA and CDR2 is YSYEKL. Trimming took 1 base from V and 3 from J, leaving 9 bases between them. The CDR3 spans 14 residues. The DNA for the CDR3 is TGCGCCAGCAGCCAAGGCCCAGCCGACTATGGCTACACCTTC. It encodes CASSQGPADYGYTF.

The chain recombines TRBV5-6 with TRBJ2-5; 8 bases fit TRBD2. Germline assignment: CDR1 SGHDT and CDR2 YYEEEE. V lost 3 bases to trimming and J lost 5 bases; unmatched junction nucleotides: 9. This CDR3 has 15 residues. CDR3 in amino acids: CASSSVVAGLETQYF. The CDR3 DNA reads TGTGCCAGCAGCTCTGTAGTAGCGGGGTTGGAGACCCAGTACTTC.